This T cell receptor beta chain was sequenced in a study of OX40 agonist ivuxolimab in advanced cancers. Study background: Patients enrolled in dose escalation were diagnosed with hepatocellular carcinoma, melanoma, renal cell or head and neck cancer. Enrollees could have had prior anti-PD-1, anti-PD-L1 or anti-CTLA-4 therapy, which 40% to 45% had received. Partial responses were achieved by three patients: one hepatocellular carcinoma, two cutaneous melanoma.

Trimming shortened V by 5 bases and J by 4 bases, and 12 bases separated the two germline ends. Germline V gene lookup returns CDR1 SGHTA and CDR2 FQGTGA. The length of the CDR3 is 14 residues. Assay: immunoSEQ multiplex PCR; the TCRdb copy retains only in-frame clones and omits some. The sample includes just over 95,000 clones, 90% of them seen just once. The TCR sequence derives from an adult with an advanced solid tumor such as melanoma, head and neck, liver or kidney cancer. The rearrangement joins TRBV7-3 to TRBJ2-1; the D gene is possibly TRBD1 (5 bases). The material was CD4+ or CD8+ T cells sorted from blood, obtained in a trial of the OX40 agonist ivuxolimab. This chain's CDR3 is CASSPRSGYNEQFF. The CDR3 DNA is TGTGCCAGCAGCCCCAGATCAGGGTACAATGAGCAGTTCTTC.